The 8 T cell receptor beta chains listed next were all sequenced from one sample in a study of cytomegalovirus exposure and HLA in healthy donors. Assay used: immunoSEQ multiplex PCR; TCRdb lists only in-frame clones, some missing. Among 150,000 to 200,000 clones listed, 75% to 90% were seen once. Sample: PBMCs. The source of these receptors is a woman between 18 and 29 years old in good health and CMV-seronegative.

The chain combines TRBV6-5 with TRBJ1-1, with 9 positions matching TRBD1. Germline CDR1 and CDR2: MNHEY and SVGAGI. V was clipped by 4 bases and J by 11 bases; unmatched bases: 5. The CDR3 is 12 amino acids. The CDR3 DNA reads TGTGCCAGCAGTTCCCGGACAGGGGAGGCTTTCTTT. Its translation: CASSSRTGEAFF.

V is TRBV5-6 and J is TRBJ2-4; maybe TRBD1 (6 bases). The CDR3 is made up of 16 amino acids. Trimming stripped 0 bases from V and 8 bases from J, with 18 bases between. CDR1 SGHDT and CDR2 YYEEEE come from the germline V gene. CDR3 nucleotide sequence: TGTGCCAGCAGCTTGGGAGAGACAGGAGGTTCGGACATTCAGTACTTC. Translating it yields CASSLGETGGSDIQYF.

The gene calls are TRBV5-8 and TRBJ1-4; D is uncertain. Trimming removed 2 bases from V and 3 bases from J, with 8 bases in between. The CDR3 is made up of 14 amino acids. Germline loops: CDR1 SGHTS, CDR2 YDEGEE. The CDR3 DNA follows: TGTGCCAGCAGCTTCGGACTGCCTAATGAAAAACTGTTTTTT. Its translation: CASSFGLPNEKLFF.

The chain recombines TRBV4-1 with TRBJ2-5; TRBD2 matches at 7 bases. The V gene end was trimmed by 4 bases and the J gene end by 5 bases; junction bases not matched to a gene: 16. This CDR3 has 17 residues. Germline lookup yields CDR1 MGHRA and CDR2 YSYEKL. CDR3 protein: CASSLLPGTTGRETQYF. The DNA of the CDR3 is TGCGCCAGCAGCCTCCTCCCTGGGACTACCGGGAGGGAGACCCAGTACTTC.

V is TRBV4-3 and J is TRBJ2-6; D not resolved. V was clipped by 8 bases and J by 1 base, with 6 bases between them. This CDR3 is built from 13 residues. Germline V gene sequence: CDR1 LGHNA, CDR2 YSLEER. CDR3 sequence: CASRLSGANVLTF. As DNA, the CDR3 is TGCGCCAGCCGGTTGTCTGGGGCCAACGTCCTGACTTTC.

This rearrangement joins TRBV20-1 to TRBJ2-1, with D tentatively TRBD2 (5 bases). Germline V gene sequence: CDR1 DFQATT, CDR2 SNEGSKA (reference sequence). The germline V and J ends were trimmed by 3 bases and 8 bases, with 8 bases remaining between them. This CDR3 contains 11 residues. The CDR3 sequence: CSASRGDEQFF. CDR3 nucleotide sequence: TGCAGTGCTAGTCGGGGAGATGAGCAGTTCTTC.

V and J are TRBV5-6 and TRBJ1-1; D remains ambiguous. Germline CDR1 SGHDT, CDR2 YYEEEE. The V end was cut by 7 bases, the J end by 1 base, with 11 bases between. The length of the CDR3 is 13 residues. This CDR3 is CASGKPPNTEAFF. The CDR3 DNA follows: TGTGCCAGCGGCAAACCCCCGAACACTGAAGCTTTCTTT. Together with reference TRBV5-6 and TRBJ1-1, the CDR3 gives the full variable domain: DAGVTQSPTHLIKTRGQQVTLRCSPKSGHDTVSWYQQALGQGPQFIFQYYEEEERQRGNFPDRFSGHQFPNYSSELNVNALLLGDSALYLCASGKPPNTEAFFGQGTRLTVV.

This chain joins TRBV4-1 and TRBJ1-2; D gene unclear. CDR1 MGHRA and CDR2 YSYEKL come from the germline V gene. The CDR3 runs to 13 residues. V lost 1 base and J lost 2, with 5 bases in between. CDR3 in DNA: TGCGCCAGCAGCCAAGCCCGGAACTATGGCTACACCTTC. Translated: CASSQARNYGYTF.